A selection of T cell receptor beta chains follows, all from one sample in a study of cytomegalovirus exposure and HLA in healthy donors. The assay was immunoSEQ multiplex PCR, and TCRdb's table has in-frame clones only and misses some. The table has 50,000 to 65,000 clones, roughly 84% seen once. The source material was PBMCs. The receptors derive from a woman between 18 and 30 years old in good health and CMV-seronegative. Each CDR3 is given with its conserved first and last residue. Each record gives: D gene, J gene, clone size, V gene, CDR3 DNA, CDR3 protein. A D gene is named only where the DNA matches it firmly. Clone size appears in some rows only: once, few, many, or a class for an expanded clone.

d_gene: TRBD1
j_gene: TRBJ2-1
abundance: .
v_gene: TRBV10-1
CDR3nt: TGCGCCACCCAGACCCGGGACAGGGGCAATGAGCAGTTCTTC
CDR3aa: CATQTRDRGNEQFF

d_gene: TRBD2
j_gene: TRBJ2-1
abundance: .
v_gene: TRBV19
CDR3nt: TGTGCCAGTACCCACCCCCGACTAGCGGGAGGGCCGGATGAGCAGTTCTTC
CDR3aa: CASTHPRLAGGPDEQFF

d_gene: .
j_gene: TRBJ2-3
abundance: .
v_gene: TRBV25-1
CDR3nt: TGTGCCAGCAGTGCCAGCGGAACTAGCACAGATACGCAGTATTTT
CDR3aa: CASSASGTSTDTQYF

d_gene: .
j_gene: TRBJ1-1
abundance: .
v_gene: TRBV7-6
CDR3nt: TGTGCCAGCAGCTTAGGTAGGAACACTGAAGCTTTCTTT
CDR3aa: CASSLGRNTEAFF

d_gene: .
j_gene: TRBJ1-1
abundance: .
v_gene: TRBV19
CDR3nt: TGTGCCAGTAGTATTGGGGGGGGAGTGGGCAGGAACACTGAAGCTTTCTTT
CDR3aa: CASSIGGGVGRNTEAFF

d_gene: TRBD2
j_gene: TRBJ2-2
abundance: once
v_gene: TRBV15
CDR3nt: TGTGCCACCAGCAGGTTGGGGACTAGCGGTATCACCGGGGAGCTGTTTTTT
CDR3aa: CATSRLGTSGITGELFF

d_gene: TRBD2
j_gene: TRBJ2-7
abundance: .
v_gene: TRBV4-1
CDR3nt: TGCGCCAGCAGCCGCGGACTAGCGGGAGTTTGGTACGAGCAGTACTTC
CDR3aa: CASSRGLAGVWYEQYF

d_gene: TRBD2
j_gene: TRBJ2-3
abundance: .
v_gene: TRBV28
CDR3nt: TGTGCCAGCAGCCCCGGAGGGAGCGGGAGGGTAGTAGATACGCAGTATTTT
CDR3aa: CASSPGGSGRVVDTQYF

d_gene: TRBD2
j_gene: TRBJ2-3
abundance: .
v_gene: TRBV7-2
CDR3nt: TGTGCCAGCAGCCTTAAGCCGGGACTAGCGGGGCCCACAGATACGCAGTATTTT
CDR3aa: CASSLKPGLAGPTDTQYF

d_gene: .
j_gene: TRBJ2-3
abundance: .
v_gene: TRBV10-3
CDR3nt: TGTGCCACCCTAGCCGGGCCTACGGCAGATACGCAGTATTTT
CDR3aa: CATLAGPTADTQYF

d_gene: .
j_gene: TRBJ2-7
abundance: once
v_gene: TRBV28
CDR3nt: TGTGCCAGCAGTCCCGCCCCAGCGGGCCCCTCCTACGAGCAGTACTTC
CDR3aa: CASSPAPAGPSYEQYF

d_gene: TRBD2
j_gene: TRBJ2-5
abundance: .
v_gene: TRBV10-1
CDR3nt: TGCGCCAGCAGCCCCGGGACTAGCGGGAGAATAGAGACCCAGTACTTC
CDR3aa: CASSPGTSGRIETQYF

d_gene: .
j_gene: TRBJ1-2
abundance: .
v_gene: TRBV6-6
CDR3nt: TGTGCCAGCAGTTACTCCGACAGACGGAGCTATGGCTACACCTTC
CDR3aa: CASSYSDRRSYGYTF

d_gene: .
j_gene: TRBJ1-1
abundance: .
v_gene: TRBV28
CDR3nt: TGTGCCAGCAGTTTATTAGGGGCCCTAGGCAACACTGAAGCTTTCTTT
CDR3aa: CASSLLGALGNTEAFF

d_gene: .
j_gene: TRBJ2-1
abundance: .
v_gene: TRBV28
CDR3nt: TGTGCCAGCATTCAGGATGGGCGGCAGTTCTTC
CDR3aa: CASIQDGRQFF

d_gene: TRBD1
j_gene: TRBJ2-3
abundance: .
v_gene: TRBV11-2
CDR3nt: TGTGCCAGCAGATCCCGGGACAGGGAGACAGATACGCAGTATTTT
CDR3aa: CASRSRDRETDTQYF

d_gene: .
j_gene: TRBJ2-7
abundance: .
v_gene: TRBV28
CDR3nt: TGTGCCAGCAGTTCCCCTTGGGAGAGTAATCAGGAGCAGTACTTC
CDR3aa: CASSSPWESNQEQYF

d_gene: .
j_gene: TRBJ2-1
abundance: .
v_gene: TRBV28
CDR3nt: TGTGCCAGCAGTTTCCTTCCAGGATACAATGAGCAGTTCTTC
CDR3aa: CASSFLPGYNEQFF

d_gene: .
j_gene: TRBJ1-2
abundance: .
v_gene: TRBV7-9
CDR3nt: TGTGCCAGCAGCTTAGACAGGCCGGAGGGGGGCTACACCTTC
CDR3aa: CASSLDRPEGGYTF

d_gene: .
j_gene: TRBJ1-2
abundance: .
v_gene: TRBV7-9
CDR3nt: TGTGCCAGCAGCTTAATGGTAACGCACAAATCCTTC
CDR3aa: CASSLMVTHKSF

d_gene: .
j_gene: TRBJ1-1
abundance: few
v_gene: TRBV19
CDR3nt: TGTGCCAGTAGTATAGAGAACAGGGTGAACACTGAAGCTTTCTTT
CDR3aa: CASSIENRVNTEAFF

d_gene: TRBD1
j_gene: TRBJ2-7
abundance: .
v_gene: TRBV5-1
CDR3nt: TGCGCCAGCAGCTTAGTTTTTGACAGGGGGGAAAAGCAGTACTTC
CDR3aa: CASSLVFDRGEKQYF

d_gene: TRBD2
j_gene: TRBJ2-1
abundance: .
v_gene: TRBV5-4
CDR3nt: TGTGCCAGCAGCCCTCGGACTAGCGGGAGAGGGAATGAGCAGTTCTTC
CDR3aa: CASSPRTSGRGNEQFF

d_gene: TRBD2
j_gene: TRBJ2-5
abundance: .
v_gene: TRBV5-6
CDR3nt: TGTGCCAGCAGCTGGGGGACTAGCGGGGGAGAGACCCAGTACTTC
CDR3aa: CASSWGTSGGETQYF

d_gene: .
j_gene: TRBJ1-3
abundance: few
v_gene: TRBV7-3
CDR3nt: TGTGCCAGCAGCTCTACCCATGGAAACACCATATATTTT
CDR3aa: CASSSTHGNTIYF

d_gene: TRBD1
j_gene: TRBJ1-5
abundance: .
v_gene: TRBV7-8
CDR3nt: TGTGCCAGCAGCCGTGTTGGGACAGGGGGGAATCAGCCCCAGCATTTT
CDR3aa: CASSRVGTGGNQPQHF

d_gene: TRBD1
j_gene: TRBJ2-2
abundance: .
v_gene: TRBV6-4
CDR3nt: TGTGCCAGCCGGGGGTCAGGGGGCGCGGATACCGGGGAGCTGTTTTTT
CDR3aa: CASRGSGGADTGELFF

d_gene: TRBD1
j_gene: TRBJ1-6
abundance: .
v_gene: TRBV9
CDR3nt: TGTGCCAGCAGCGGGTCGACAGGGGAGGGTAATTCACCCCTCCACTTT
CDR3aa: CASSGSTGEGNSPLHF

d_gene: .
j_gene: TRBJ2-1
abundance: .
v_gene: TRBV4-1
CDR3nt: TGCGCCAGCAGCCAATCGGTAGGGAGGCCGAATGAGCAGTTCTTC
CDR3aa: CASSQSVGRPNEQFF

d_gene: .
j_gene: TRBJ2-1
abundance: .
v_gene: TRBV4-1
CDR3nt: TGCGCCAGCAGCCAAGGACGCGGGGAGCAGTTCTTC
CDR3aa: CASSQGRGEQFF

d_gene: TRBD2
j_gene: TRBJ2-3
abundance: .
v_gene: TRBV10-2
CDR3nt: TGCACCAGCAGTGAGTCATTACCCCACCGGGCGGGAGCGCCCGGGGATACGCAGTATTTT
CDR3aa: CTSSESLPHRAGAPGDTQYF

d_gene: .
j_gene: TRBJ1-5
abundance: .
v_gene: TRBV12-2
CDR3nt: TGTGCAAGTCGCTTAGCAACTGGACAGGGGGTTAGCAATCAGCCCCAGCATTTT
CDR3aa: CASRLATGQGVSNQPQHF

d_gene: TRBD1
j_gene: TRBJ2-3
abundance: .
v_gene: TRBV27
CDR3nt: TGTGCCAGCAATCCCACAGGGGATTATACGCAGTATTTT
CDR3aa: CASNPTGDYTQYF

d_gene: .
j_gene: TRBJ2-5
abundance: .
v_gene: TRBV2
CDR3nt: TGTGCCAGCAGTGAATTTGGCGGTGGGGGCCGGGAGACCCAGTACTTC
CDR3aa: CASSEFGGGGRETQYF

d_gene: TRBD2
j_gene: TRBJ2-3
abundance: .
v_gene: TRBV19
CDR3nt: TGTGCCAGTAGCCCGGGAGGTTCAGATACGCAGTATTTT
CDR3aa: CASSPGGSDTQYF

d_gene: .
j_gene: TRBJ2-7
abundance: .
v_gene: TRBV28
CDR3nt: TGTGCCAGCAGTTTGGGAGGTGGCGAGCAGTACTTC
CDR3aa: CASSLGGGEQYF

d_gene: .
j_gene: TRBJ2-4
abundance: .
v_gene: TRBV6-5
CDR3nt: TGTGCCAGCAGTTATCTCGGGGGAGAGGGGAAAAACATTCAGTACTTC
CDR3aa: CASSYLGGEGKNIQYF

d_gene: TRBD2
j_gene: TRBJ2-7
abundance: .
v_gene: TRBV5-4
CDR3nt: TGTGCCAGCAGCTTGACGGGGCAGCGGGAGAAGTACGAGCAGTACTTC
CDR3aa: CASSLTGQREKYEQYF

d_gene: TRBD2
j_gene: TRBJ2-7
abundance: .
v_gene: TRBV6-5
CDR3nt: TGTGCCAGCAGTTACTCAGGACTAGGGGCCTACGAGCAGTACTTC
CDR3aa: CASSYSGLGAYEQYF

d_gene: TRBD2
j_gene: TRBJ2-7
abundance: .
v_gene: TRBV27
CDR3nt: TGTGCCAGCAGTCTAACTAGCGGGTCTTCCTACGAGCAGTACTTC
CDR3aa: CASSLTSGSSYEQYF

d_gene: TRBD1
j_gene: TRBJ2-5
abundance: .
v_gene: TRBV28
CDR3nt: TGTGCCAGCAGCATCGGACAGGAAGAGACCCAGTACTTC
CDR3aa: CASSIGQEETQYF

d_gene: .
j_gene: TRBJ2-5
abundance: .
v_gene: TRBV27
CDR3nt: TGTGCCAGCAGCCCGACACCCCAAGAGACCCAGTACTTC
CDR3aa: CASSPTPQETQYF

d_gene: .
j_gene: TRBJ1-2
abundance: .
v_gene: TRBV28
CDR3nt: TGTGCCAGCACCATCGCGGGGGGGCGATCCTATGGCTACACCTTC
CDR3aa: CASTIAGGRSYGYTF

d_gene: .
j_gene: TRBJ1-1
abundance: .
v_gene: TRBV30
CDR3nt: TGTGCCTGGAGTCACAGGGCGAACACTGAAGCTTTCTTT
CDR3aa: CAWSHRANTEAFF

d_gene: .
j_gene: TRBJ2-1
abundance: .
v_gene: TRBV19
CDR3nt: TGTGCCAGTAGTATCGGACTAAACTACAATGAGCAGTTCTTC
CDR3aa: CASSIGLNYNEQFF

d_gene: TRBD2
j_gene: TRBJ2-6
abundance: .
v_gene: TRBV4-2
CDR3nt: TGTGCCAGCAAAGAGACTAGCGGGACAGGTGGGGCCAACGGCCTGACTTTC
CDR3aa: CASKETSGTGGANGLTF

d_gene: TRBD1
j_gene: TRBJ2-1
abundance: .
v_gene: TRBV9
CDR3nt: TGTGCCAGCAGCCCGATAGACAGGGTCAATGAGCAGTTCTTC
CDR3aa: CASSPIDRVNEQFF